The 23 T cell receptor beta chains below were found in one sample sequenced in a study of blood T cell repertoires in COVID-19. Repertoires were generated with immunoSEQ multiplex PCR, while TCRdb's copy carries only in-frame clones and drops some. The sample shows 52,000 or so clones, approximately 90% of them seen only once. The sequenced sample was peripheral blood. These receptor sequences come from a human donor in a cohort sampled during active COVID-19.

The rearrangement uses TRBV7-8 and TRBJ2-1; the match to TRBD1 covers 7 bases. Germline lookup yields CDR1 SGHVS and CDR2 FQNEAQ. V trimming: 5 bases; J trimming: 10 bases; junction bases outside the gene matches: 14. The length of the CDR3 is 15 residues. CDR3: CASSPSRDSVPEQFF. In nucleotides, the CDR3 is TGTGCCAGCAGCCCGAGCCGGGACAGCGTACCAGAGCAGTTCTTC.

The chain recombines TRBV6-1 with TRBJ2-5; D is possibly TRBD1 (6 bases). Trimming pared 2 bases from V and 5 bases from J, leaving 12 bases between. Germline V lookup: CDR1 MNHNS, CDR2 SASEGT. This CDR3 region has 14 residues. The CDR3 here is CASSERWGLETQYF. DNA of the CDR3: TGTGCCAGCAGTGAACGTTGGGGGCTGGAGACCCAGTACTTC.

As DNA, the CDR3 is TGTGCCAGCAGAGCTCCAAGGGGGCTGGGTGGCTACACCTTC. It specifies CASRAPRGLGGYTF. The V and J genes are TRBV28 and TRBJ1-2, with 7 bases matching TRBD1. Trimming took 6 bases from V and 7 from J; bases not matched to a gene: 11. Germline CDR1 and CDR2: MDHEN and SYDVKM. The CDR3 extends over 14 amino acids.

This chain links TRBV7-8 with TRBJ1-5, with TRBD1 identical over 7 bases. Germline assignment: CDR1 SGHVS and CDR2 FQNEAQ. V lost 5 bases and J lost 4; bases outside the gene matches: 5. The CDR3 consists of 14 residues. The CDR3 nucleotides are TGTGCCAGCAGCCCCGGACAGGCAAATCAGCCCCAGCATTTT. It codes for CASSPGQANQPQHF.

The genes are TRBV5-1 and TRBJ1-4; tentatively, D is TRBD1 (5 bases). Germline CDR1 reads SGHRS; CDR2 reads YFSETQ. The V end lost 0 bases, the J end lost 2 bases, and 5 bases lay between the germline ends. The CDR3 has 14 amino acids. The CDR3 region has the DNA TGCGCCAGCAGCTTGGAGGGGACTAATGAAAAACTGTTTTTT. This gives the protein CASSLEGTNEKLFF.

The chain has TRBV18 and TRBJ2-1; tentatively, D is TRBD2 (5 bases). Germline V gives CDR1 KGHSH, CDR2 LQKENI. This CDR3 comprises 12 residues. V gave up 2 bases and J gave up 10 bases, with 9 bases separating them. The CDR3 region has the DNA TGTGCCAGCTCACCATCACAGCGGGAGCAGTTCTTC. Its protein product is CASSPSQREQFF.

This sequence joins TRBV7-3 and TRBJ2-3; D is uncertain. CDR3 length: 13 residues. Germline CDR1 is SGHTA and CDR2 is FQGTGA. V was cut by 5 bases and J by 4 bases, with 10 bases left in between. As DNA, the CDR3 is TGTGCCAGCAGCCCCCAGCGAGCAGATACGCAGTATTTT. This codes for CASSPQRADTQYF. Filled out from reference TRBV7-3 and TRBJ2-3, the complete variable domain reads GAGVSQTPSNKVTEKGKYVELRCDPISGHTALYWYRQSLGQGPEFLIYFQGTGAADDSGLPNDRFFAVRPEGSVSTLKIQRTERGDSAVYLCASSPQRADTQYFGPGTRLTVL.

The gene calls are TRBV9 and TRBJ2-1; 7 bases line up with TRBD1. The CDR3 runs to 14 residues. V shed 8 bases and J 0 bases; nucleotides not matched to a gene: 5. Germline CDR1 SGDLS, CDR2 YYNGEE. The CDR3 reads CASNRDSSYNEQFF. The CDR3 DNA is TGTGCCAGTAACAGGGACAGCTCCTACAATGAGCAGTTCTTC.

The chain links TRBV7-8 to TRBJ2-3; D is possibly TRBD2 (8 bases). This CDR3 region has 16 residues. V dropped 4 bases and J dropped 4 bases, with 18 bases sitting between them. The germline V gene has CDR1 SGHVS and CDR2 FQNEAQ. CDR3 region: CASSSLSGTVPDTQYF. CDR3 DNA sequence: TGTGCCAGCAGCTCCCTTAGCGGGACAGTCCCAGATACGCAGTATTTT.

The chain recombines TRBV20-1 with TRBJ2-7, with TRBD2 identical over 8 bases. The germline V gene encodes CDR1 DFQATT and CDR2 SNEGSKA (reference sequence). With 8 bases clipped from V and 2 bases from J, the junction kept 11 bases outside the gene matches. The CDR3 is 14 amino acids. CDR3 residues: CSISGREAPYEQYF. The CDR3 DNA follows: TGCAGTATTAGTGGGCGGGAGGCCCCCTACGAGCAGTACTTC.

This clone was detected a few times. This rearrangement joins TRBV27 to TRBJ1-4; D remains unclear. V was pared by 3 bases and J by 4 bases, with 15 bases between. CDR1 and CDR2 from the germline V gene are MNHEY and SMNVEV (reference sequence). The CDR3 totals 16 residues. As DNA, the CDR3 is TGTGCCAGCAGTTTGACTTTAGGGAGTTTTAATGAAAAACTGTTTTTT. Its protein product is CASSLTLGSFNEKLFF.

The rearrangement joins TRBV11-2 to TRBJ2-1; 9 nucleotides line up with TRBD1. V lost 3 bases, J lost 8 bases, and 14 bases stayed unmatched. Per germline, CDR1 SGHAT and CDR2 FQNNGV. The CDR3 extends over 17 amino acids. DNA for the CDR3: TGTGCCAGCAGCTTCGAGACGGGACAGGGAAGGTTCGATGAGCAGTTCTTC. As protein: CASSFETGQGRFDEQFF.

This sequence joins TRBV18 and TRBJ1-1, with D perhaps TRBD1 (6 bases). The CDR3 totals 15 residues. Per the germline V gene, CDR1 is KGHSH and CDR2 is LQKENI. The ends were cut back, 2 bases at V and 3 bases at J, with 13 bases in the middle. This CDR3 reads CASSPSTGRDTEAFF. Here the CDR3 DNA reads TGTGCCAGCTCACCATCGACAGGTAGGGACACTGAAGCTTTCTTT. The whole variable domain, remainder taken from reference TRBV18 and TRBJ1-1, is NAGVMQNPRHLVRRRGQEARLRCSPMKGHSHVYWYRQLPEEGLKFMVYLQKENIIDESGMPKERFSAEFPKEGPSILRIQQVVRGDSAAYFCASSPSTGRDTEAFFGQGTRLTVV.

This sequence joins TRBV7-9 and TRBJ1-4; perhaps TRBD1 as D (6 bases). CDR1 SEHNR and CDR2 FQNEAQ come from the germline V gene (reference sequence). The length of the CDR3 is 15 residues. Trimming pared 5 bases from V and 10 bases from J, leaving 20 bases between. CDR3 nucleotides: TGTGCCAGCAGCCGACCTCCAGGGGAAATGCCAAAACTGTTTTTT. Translating gives CASSRPPGEMPKLFF.

The gene calls are TRBV18 and TRBJ1-2; 8 positions match TRBD1. The germline V gene has CDR1 KGHSH and CDR2 LQKENI. Trimming removed 6 bases from V and 6 bases from J; junction bases left unmatched: 6. The CDR3 runs to 13 residues. DNA of the CDR3: TGTGCCAGCTCGCCGGGACAGGCCAATGGCTACACCTTC. Translated, it gives CASSPGQANGYTF.

The chain recombines TRBV6-5 with TRBJ1-5; a possible D gene is TRBD1 (6 bases). The CDR3 loop spans 15 amino acids. CDR1 is MNHEY, CDR2 SVGAGI, per germline. The ends were cut back, 5 bases at V and 1 base at J, with 12 bases in the middle. DNA of the CDR3: TGTGCCAGCAGTCGTTGGGGGCAGAGCAATCAGCCCCAGCATTTT. Its translation: CASSRWGQSNQPQHF.

This chain uses TRBV28 with TRBJ2-1; D possibly corresponds to TRBD2 (6 bases). This CDR3 region has 13 residues. V was shortened by 7 bases and J by 4 bases, with 11 bases between the two germline ends. Germline V gene sequence: CDR1 MDHEN, CDR2 SYDVKM. CDR3 in DNA: TGTGCCAGCATTTCGACTAGATACAATGAGCAGTTCTTC. Translation gives CASISTRYNEQFF.

The rearrangement uses TRBV5-1 and TRBJ2-5; TRBD1 agrees at 7 bases. The CDR3 spans 14 residues. Looked up from germline, CDR1 is SGHRS and CDR2 is YFSETQ. Unmatched junction bases numbered 3, after V lost 3 bases and J lost 1 base. CDR3: CASSSGGVQETQYF. The CDR3 nucleotides read TGCGCCAGCAGCTCAGGGGGAGTCCAAGAGACCCAGTACTTC.

The chain recombines TRBV5-4 with TRBJ2-2; 9 positions match TRBD1. With V trimmed by 4 bases and J by 6 bases, 7 bases remained unmatched. Germline V lookup: CDR1 SGHNT, CDR2 YYREEE (reference sequence). This CDR3 is built from 15 residues. CDR3 protein: CASSANNRGPGELFF. In DNA form, the CDR3 reads TGTGCCAGCAGCGCCAATAACAGGGGGCCCGGGGAGCTGTTTTTT.

V usage is TRBV5-1 and J usage is TRBJ2-7, with 9 bases aligning to TRBD1. CDR3 length equals 15 residues. Germline loops: CDR1 SGHRS, CDR2 YFSETQ. After removal of 0 bases from V and 0 bases from J, the junction contained 1 base not matched to a gene. CDR3 nucleotides: TGCGCCAGCAGCTTGGGGGGACAGGGCTCCTACGAGCAGTACTTC. This encodes CASSLGGQGSYEQYF.

The genes are TRBV7-2 and TRBJ2-1, with D perhaps TRBD1 (6 bases). Germline values: CDR1 SGHTA, CDR2 FQGNSA. The CDR3 is 13 residues long. V was clipped by 5 bases and J by 9 bases, with 14 bases between them. CDR3 nucleotide sequence: TGTGCCAGCAGCCCCCAGGGGTGGGGTGAGCAGTTCTTC. Protein: CASSPQGWGEQFF.

The chain couples TRBV9 to TRBJ2-1; D is possibly TRBD2 (7 bases). This CDR3 region has 14 residues. The V end was cut by 3 bases, the J end by 4 bases, with 11 bases between. Germline assignment: CDR1 SGDLS and CDR2 YYNGEE. The chain's CDR3 is CASSAGGRYNEQFF. CDR3 bases: TGTGCCAGCAGCGCGGGGGGCCGGTACAATGAGCAGTTCTTC.

This sequence joins TRBV7-2 and TRBJ2-2; TRBD2 aligns across 11 bases. V lost 1 base and J lost 6; bases outside the gene matches: 4. The germline V gene has CDR1 SGHTA and CDR2 FQGNSA. The CDR3 length is 16 residues. The CDR3 spells CASSLGVAGGAGELFF. CDR3 sequence (DNA): TGTGCCAGCAGCTTAGGAGTAGCGGGAGGGGCCGGGGAGCTGTTTTTT.